This T cell receptor beta chain was found in a study of blood T cell repertoires in COVID-19. This table comes from immunoSEQ multiplex PCR, and its TCRdb copy is limited to in-frame clones, with some not included. The sample has 300,000 to 400,000 clones, around 87% seen once. The V gene end was trimmed by 3 bases and the J gene end by 3 bases; junction bases not matched to a gene: 7. This CDR3 comprises 16 residues. Per germline, CDR1 KGHDR and CDR2 SFDVKD. V gene TRBV24-1 combines with J gene TRBJ2-3; 8 bases line up with TRBD1. The specimen was peripheral blood. The receptor was isolated from a woman aged 60 to 75 with COVID-19, enrolled during active disease. The CDR3 is CATSDPTGAGTDTQYF. CDR3 nucleotide sequence: TGTGCCACCAGTGATCCGACAGGGGCTGGAACAGATACGCAGTATTTT.